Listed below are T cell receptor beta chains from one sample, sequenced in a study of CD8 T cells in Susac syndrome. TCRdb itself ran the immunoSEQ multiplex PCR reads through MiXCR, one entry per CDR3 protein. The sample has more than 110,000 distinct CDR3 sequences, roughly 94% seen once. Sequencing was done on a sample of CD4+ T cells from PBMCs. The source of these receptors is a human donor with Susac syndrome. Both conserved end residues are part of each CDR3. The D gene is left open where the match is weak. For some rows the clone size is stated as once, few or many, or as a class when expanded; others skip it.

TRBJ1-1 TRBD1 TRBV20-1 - CSATDGTANTEAFF TGCAGTGCAACCGACGGGACAGCGAACACTGAAGCTTTCTTT
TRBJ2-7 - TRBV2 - CASRRSYEQYF TGTGCCAGCCGCCGGAGCTACGAGCAGTACTTC
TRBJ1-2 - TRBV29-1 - CSVDAGGNGYTF TGCAGCGTTGACGCTGGGGGAAATGGCTACACCTTC
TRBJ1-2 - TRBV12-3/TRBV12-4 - CASIRDGLLATF TGTGCCAGCATCCGGGACGGCCTTCTCGCTACCTTC
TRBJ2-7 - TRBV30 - CAWTAGKYEQYF TGTGCCTGGACGGCAGGGAAGTACGAGCAGTACTTC
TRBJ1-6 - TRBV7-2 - CASSLGGGLNSPLHF TGTGCCAGCAGCTTAGGCGGGGGACTGAACTCACCCCTCCACTTT
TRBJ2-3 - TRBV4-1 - CASSQVSDTQYF TGCGCCAGCAGCCAAGTGTCAGATACGCAGTATTTT
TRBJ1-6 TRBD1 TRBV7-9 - CASSSQGQPSPLHF TGTGCCAGCAGCTCCCAGGGACAGCCTTCACCCCTCCACTTT
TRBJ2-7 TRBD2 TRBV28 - CASRPLSGARGVEQYF TGTGCCAGCAGGCCTCTTAGCGGGGCCCGGGGGGTCGAGCAGTACTTC
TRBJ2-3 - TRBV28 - CASRVRATDTQYF TGTGCCAGCAGAGTCAGGGCGACAGATACGCAGTATTTT
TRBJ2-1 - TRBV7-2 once CASSLGLPGAYNEQFF TGTGCCAGCAGCTTAGGATTGCCAGGAGCCTACAATGAGCAGTTCTTC
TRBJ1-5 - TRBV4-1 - CASSQVEGQPQHF TGCGCCAGCAGCCAAGTGGAGGGTCAGCCCCAGCATTTT
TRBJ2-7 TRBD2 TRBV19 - CATAGLAGREQYF TGTGCCACCGCGGGACTAGCGGGACGCGAGCAGTACTTC
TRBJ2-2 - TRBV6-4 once CASSGSNTGELFF TGTGCCAGCAGTGGATCGAACACCGGGGAGCTGTTTTTT
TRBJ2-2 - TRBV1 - CTSSPRTDTGELFF TGCACCAGCAGCCCCCGGACAGACACCGGGGAGCTGTTTTTT
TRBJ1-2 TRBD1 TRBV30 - CAWSPRDSTLYGYTF TGTGCCTGGAGTCCCAGGGACAGCACGCTCTATGGCTACACCTTC
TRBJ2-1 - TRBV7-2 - CASSLARDNEQFF TGTGCCAGCAGCTTAGCCAGGGACAATGAGCAGTTCTTC
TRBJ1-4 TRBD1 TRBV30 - CAWTGTGVEKLFF TGTGCCTGGACGGGGACAGGGGTTGAAAAACTGTTTTTT
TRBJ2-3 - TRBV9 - CASSVARDTQYF TGTGCCAGCAGCGTAGCCAGAGATACGCAGTATTTT
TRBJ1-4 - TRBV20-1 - CSAEDISGEKLFF TGCAGTGCCGAGGACATCTCGGGTGAAAAACTGTTTTTT
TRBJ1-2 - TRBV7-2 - CASNQGLSDGYTF TGTGCCAGCAACCAGGGGCTATCGGATGGCTACACCTTC
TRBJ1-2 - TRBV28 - CASRRTNYGYTF TGTGCCAGCAGGAGAACTAACTATGGCTACACCTTC
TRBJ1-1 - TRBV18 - CASSEVTEAFF TGTGCCAGCTCCGAGGTCACTGAAGCTTTCTTT
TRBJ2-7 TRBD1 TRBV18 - CASSPSGQGNHEQYF TGTGCCAGCTCACCTTCAGGACAGGGGAACCACGAGCAGTACTTC
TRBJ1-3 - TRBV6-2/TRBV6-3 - CASSYPRERPATGNTIYF TGTGCCAGCAGCTACCCCCGGGAGAGGCCCGCCACTGGAAACACCATATATTTT
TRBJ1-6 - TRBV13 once CASNIRAGGNSPLHF TGTGCCAGCAATATCCGGGCAGGCGGTAATTCACCCCTCCACTTT
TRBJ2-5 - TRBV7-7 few CASSLQGIQETQYF TGTGCTAGCAGTCTCCAGGGAATCCAAGAGACCCAGTACTTC
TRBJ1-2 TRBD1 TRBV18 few CASSPLGTDYGYTF TGTGCCAGCTCACCCCTAGGGACAGACTATGGCTACACCTTC
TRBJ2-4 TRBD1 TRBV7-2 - CASSLDVLQGAKNIQYF TGTGCCAGCAGCTTAGATGTTCTACAGGGGGCCAAAAACATTCAGTACTTC
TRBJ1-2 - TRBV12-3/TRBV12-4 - CASTSVGFNYGYTF TGTGCCAGCACCTCCGTTGGATTTAACTATGGCTACACCTTC
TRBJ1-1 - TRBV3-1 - CATTRGGNTEAFF TGTGCCACTACGAGAGGAGGCAACACTGAAGCTTTCTTT
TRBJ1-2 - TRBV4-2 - CASSQEINGNGYTF TGTGCCAGCAGCCAAGAGATTAACGGGAATGGCTACACCTTC
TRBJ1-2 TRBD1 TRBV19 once CASSPRQGRGYTF TGTGCCAGTAGTCCGAGACAGGGACGGGGCTACACCTTC
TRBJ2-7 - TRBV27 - CASSSITGRTDF TGTGCCAGCAGTTCTATCACGGGAAGGACGGACTTC
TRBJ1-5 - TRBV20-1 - CSARSRSNQPQHF TGCAGTGCTAGGAGTAGGAGCAATCAGCCCCAGCATTTT
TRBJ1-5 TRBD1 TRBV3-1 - CASTQGAGQPQHF TGTGCCAGCACCCAGGGGGCGGGTCAGCCCCAGCATTTT
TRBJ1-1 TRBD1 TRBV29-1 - CSVAIGGGNTEAFF TGCAGCGTTGCGATAGGGGGCGGGAACACTGAAGCTTTCTTT
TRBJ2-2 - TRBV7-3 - CASSPRGANTGELFF TGTGCCAGCAGCCCCAGGGGGGCGAACACCGGGGAGCTGTTTTTT
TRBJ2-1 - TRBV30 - CAWSRGMYNEQFF TGTGCCTGGAGCCGCGGGATGTACAATGAGCAGTTCTTC
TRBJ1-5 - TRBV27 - CASSLFRNQPQHF TGTGCCAGCAGTTTATTTCGCAATCAGCCCCAGCATTTT
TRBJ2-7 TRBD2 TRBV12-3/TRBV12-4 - CASSLGNGLAGYEQYF TGTGCCAGCAGTTTGGGGAACGGACTAGCGGGCTACGAGCAGTACTTC
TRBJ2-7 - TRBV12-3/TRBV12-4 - CASSRHGGPGSEQYF TGTGCCAGCAGCCGGCACGGGGGGCCGGGGTCAGAGCAGTACTTC
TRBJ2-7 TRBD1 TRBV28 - CASSPPWGTGGLYEQYF TGTGCCAGCAGTCCTCCATGGGGGACAGGGGGGCTTTACGAGCAGTACTTC
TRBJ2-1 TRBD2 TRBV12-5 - CASGLVLGGGAAEQFF TGTGCTAGTGGTTTGGTACTTGGCGGGGGGGCGGCTGAGCAGTTCTTC
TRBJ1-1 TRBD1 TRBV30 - CAWSRGPRGTEAFF TGTGCCTGGAGTAGGGGGCCCCGGGGCACTGAAGCTTTCTTT
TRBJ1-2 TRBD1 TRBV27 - CASSPRQGREKSNYGYTF TGTGCCAGCAGTCCCCGACAGGGGAGAGAAAAGTCTAACTATGGCTACACCTTC
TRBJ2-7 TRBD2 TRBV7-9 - CASSLGVASGNEQYF TGTGCCAGCAGCCTAGGGGTTGCTAGCGGTAACGAGCAGTACTTC
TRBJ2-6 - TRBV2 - CASFRLRGSGANVLTF TGTGCCAGCTTCCGACTCAGGGGCTCTGGGGCCAACGTCCTGACTTTC
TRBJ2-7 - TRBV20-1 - CSASWDRSYEQYF TGCAGTGCTAGCTGGGACCGTTCCTACGAGCAGTACTTC
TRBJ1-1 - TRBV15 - CATSRDLRNMNTEAFF TGTGCCACCAGCAGAGATCTACGGAACATGAACACTGAAGCTTTCTTT
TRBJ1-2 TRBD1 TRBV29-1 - CSVGTGGSGYTF TGCAGCGTAGGGACAGGGGGTTCGGGCTACACCTTC
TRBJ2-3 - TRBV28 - CASRGSVTDTQYF TGTGCCAGCAGGGGTAGCGTCACAGATACGCAGTATTTT
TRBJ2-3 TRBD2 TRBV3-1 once CASSHHSGGAGDTQYF TGTGCCAGCAGCCACCATAGCGGGGGGGCTGGAGATACGCAGTATTTT
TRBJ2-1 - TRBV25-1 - CASSERRNNEQFF TGTGCCAGCAGTGAAAGGCGAAACAATGAGCAGTTCTTC
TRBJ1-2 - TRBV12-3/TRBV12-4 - CASSGTPYDYGYTF TGTGCCAGCAGCGGCACGCCGTATGACTATGGCTACACCTTC
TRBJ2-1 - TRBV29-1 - CSVATSLYEQFF TGCAGCGTTGCTACTAGTCTGTATGAGCAGTTCTTC
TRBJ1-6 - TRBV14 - CASSQGGAPLHF TGTGCCAGCAGCCAAGGTGGGGCACCCCTCCACTTT
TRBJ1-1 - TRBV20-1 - CSARLGQNTEAFF TGCAGTGCTAGGTTGGGTCAGAACACTGAAGCTTTCTTT
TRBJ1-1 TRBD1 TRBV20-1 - CSASAGGMNTEAFF TGCAGTGCTAGCGCAGGGGGTATGAACACTGAAGCTTTCTTT